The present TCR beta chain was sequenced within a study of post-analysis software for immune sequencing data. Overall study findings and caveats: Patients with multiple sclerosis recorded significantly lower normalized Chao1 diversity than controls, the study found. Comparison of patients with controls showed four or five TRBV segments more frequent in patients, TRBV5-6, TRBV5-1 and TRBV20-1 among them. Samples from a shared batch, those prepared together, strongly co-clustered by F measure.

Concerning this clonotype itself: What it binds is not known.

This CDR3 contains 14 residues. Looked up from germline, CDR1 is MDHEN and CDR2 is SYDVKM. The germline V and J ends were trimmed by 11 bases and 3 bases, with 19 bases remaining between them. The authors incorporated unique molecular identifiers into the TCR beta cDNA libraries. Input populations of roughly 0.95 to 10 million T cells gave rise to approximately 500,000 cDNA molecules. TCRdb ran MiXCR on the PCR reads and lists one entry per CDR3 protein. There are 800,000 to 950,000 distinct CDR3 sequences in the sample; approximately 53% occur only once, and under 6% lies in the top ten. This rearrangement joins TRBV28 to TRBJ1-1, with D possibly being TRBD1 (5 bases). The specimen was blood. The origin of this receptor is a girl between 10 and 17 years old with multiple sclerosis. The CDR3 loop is CASRNQGEYTEAFF. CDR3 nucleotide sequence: TGTGCCTCGCGGAACCAGGGAGAGTACACTGAAGCTTTCTTT. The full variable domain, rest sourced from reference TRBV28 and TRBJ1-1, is DVKVTQSSRYLVKRTGEKVFLECVQDMDHENMFWYRQDPGLGLRLIYFSYDVKMKEKGDIPEGYSVSREKKERFSLILESASTNQTSMYLCASRNQGEYTEAFFGQGTRLTVV.